The rows below give T cell receptor beta chains drawn from one sample of a study of cytomegalovirus exposure and HLA in healthy donors. Profiling relied on immunoSEQ multiplex PCR, and the TCRdb table lists in-frame clones only, not all of them. The data hold about 130,000 clones, with about 93% observed a single time. The sequenced sample was PBMCs. These receptors came from a woman aged 18-29 years in good health and CMV-seronegative. CDR3s include the opening cysteine and the closing phenylalanine or tryptophan. A D gene is named only where the DNA matches it firmly.

j_gene | d_gene | v_gene | CDR3aa | CDR3nt
TRBJ2-2 | TRBD1 | TRBV5-1 | CASSRTGGVPGELFF | TGCGCCAGCAGCCGGACAGGGGGCGTTCCCGGGGAGCTGTTTTTT
TRBJ1-1 | TRBD1 | TRBV30 | CAWRSTGGNTEAFF | TGTGCCTGGAGATCTACAGGGGGAAACACTGAAGCTTTCTTT
TRBJ2-1 | TRBD2 | TRBV6-6 | CASGGAGESRNEQFF | TGTGCCAGCGGCGGGGCGGGAGAGTCTCGCAATGAGCAGTTCTTC
TRBJ1-1 | TRBD1 | TRBV10-3 | CAIQPGQGTEAFF | TGTGCCATTCAGCCGGGACAGGGAACTGAAGCTTTCTTT
TRBJ2-7 | NA | TRBV11-2 | CASSLVRGTVLYEQYF | TGTGCCAGCAGCTTAGTCCGGGGGACAGTTCTCTACGAGCAGTACTTC
TRBJ1-5 | NA | TRBV5-1 | CATQFFGEGRTQPQHF | TGCGCCACCCAATTTTTCGGGGAGGGTAGGACTCAGCCCCAGCATTTT
TRBJ2-7 | NA | TRBV6-1 | CASKAAEQYF | TGTGCCAGCAAGGCGGCCGAGCAGTACTTC
TRBJ2-7 | NA | TRBV6-6 | CASSYSNYEQYF | TGTGCCAGCAGTTACTCCAATTACGAGCAGTACTTC
TRBJ1-2 | TRBD1 | TRBV27 | CASSLSLDRPESYTF | TGTGCCAGCAGTTTATCCTTGGACAGGCCGGAGAGCTACACCTTC
TRBJ2-2 | TRBD2 | TRBV29-1 | CSAELAGGQVNTGELFF | TGCAGCGCCGAACTAGCGGGGGGCCAGGTAAACACCGGGGAGCTGTTTTTT
TRBJ1-1 | NA | TRBV2 | CASSYDRNTEAFF | TGTGCCAGCAGTTACGACAGGAACACTGAAGCTTTCTTT
TRBJ1-3 | NA | TRBV5-4 | CASSSQSDIIGNTIYF | TGTGCCAGCAGCTCCCAATCGGACATCATTGGAAACACCATATATTTT
TRBJ1-3 | NA | TRBV4-1 | CASSQDVVGGLGNTIYF | TGCGCCAGCAGCCAAGATGTGGTCGGCGGGTTAGGAAACACCATATATTTT
TRBJ1-2 | TRBD1 | TRBV5-1 | CASSLGAGGNYGYTF | TGCGCCAGCAGCTTGGGGGCAGGGGGTAACTATGGCTACACCTTC
TRBJ1-2 | NA | TRBV13 | CASSLGGLGANNYGYTF | TGTGCCAGCAGCTTAGGGGGTTTGGGGGCGAATAACTATGGCTACACCTTC
TRBJ1-4 | NA | TRBV28 | CASSPAREKLFF | TGTGCCAGCAGTCCCGCCCGGGAAAAACTGTTTTTT
TRBJ2-7 | NA | TRBV30 | CALAWRGSHEQYF | TGTGCCCTGGCTTGGAGAGGGAGCCACGAGCAGTACTTC
TRBJ1-2 | TRBD1 | TRBV6-4 | CASSDADRAYGYTF | TGTGCCAGCAGTGACGCGGACAGGGCATATGGCTACACCTTC
TRBJ2-7 | NA | TRBV21-1 | CASSKKGRGFSLRGYF | TGTGCCAGCAGCAAAAAGGGTCGAGGGTTCTCTCTCCGAGGGTACTTC
TRBJ2-1 | NA | TRBV18 | CASSPPQAPTSNEQFF | TGTGCCAGCTCACCACCCCAGGCCCCCACATCGAATGAGCAGTTCTTC
TRBJ2-1 | TRBD2 | TRBV7-2 | CASSFQRGRVNEQFF | TGTGCCAGCAGCTTCCAGCGGGGAAGGGTCAATGAGCAGTTCTTC
TRBJ2-3 | TRBD1 | TRBV7-9 | CASSLTGGRDTQYF | TGTGCCAGCAGCTTAACAGGGGGAAGAGATACGCAGTATTTT
TRBJ2-3 | NA | TRBV30 | CAWSGLDTQYF | TGTGCCTGGAGTGGGCTAGATACGCAGTATTTT